This T cell receptor beta chain derives from a study of cytomegalovirus exposure and HLA in healthy donors. Study-wide findings and caveats: The study carried out a later analysis of TCR beta sequences. It associated 16,951 of them with specific HLA alleles at a false discovery rate of 0.05. Exclusion applied to some V segments, including TRBV6-2 and TRBV6-3, as they were indistinguishable. For cytomegalovirus status, the classifier reportedly gave diagnoses with high specificity and sensitivity.

The PCR made use of 60 Vbeta and 13 Jbeta primers. Some clones are missing from TCRdb's copy, which holds only in-frame ones; the method was immunoSEQ multiplex PCR. The sample includes approximately 200,000 clones, 80% to 85% of them seen just once. Donors were nominally healthy when sampled, though unrecorded immune exposures were likely. The CDR3 has 15 amino acids. V was shortened by 1 base and J by 6 bases, with 14 bases between the two germline ends. The germline gives CDR1 MNHEY, CDR2 SMNVEV (reference sequence). A remark on this clone: The target antigen is unknown.

Specimen: PBMCs. The gene calls are TRBV27 and TRBJ2-3; D unresolved. The sequence derives from a woman aged 18-29 years in good health and CMV-seropositive. CDR3 nucleotides: TGTGCCAGCAGTTTATTATCGGGTGCATTTGATACGCAGTATTTT. This codes for CASSLLSGAFDTQYF.